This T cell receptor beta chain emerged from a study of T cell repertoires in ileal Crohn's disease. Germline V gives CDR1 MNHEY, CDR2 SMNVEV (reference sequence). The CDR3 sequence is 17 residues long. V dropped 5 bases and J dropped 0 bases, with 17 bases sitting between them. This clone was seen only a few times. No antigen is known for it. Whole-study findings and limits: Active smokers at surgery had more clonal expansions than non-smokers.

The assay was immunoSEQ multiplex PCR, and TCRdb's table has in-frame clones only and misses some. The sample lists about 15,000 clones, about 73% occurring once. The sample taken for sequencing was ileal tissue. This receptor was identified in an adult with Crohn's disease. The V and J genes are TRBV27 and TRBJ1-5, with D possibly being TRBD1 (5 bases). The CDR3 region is CASSRLTELYSNQPQHF. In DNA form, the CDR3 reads TGTGCCAGCAGTCGCCTGACAGAGCTCTATAGCAATCAGCCCCAGCATTTT.